The source of this TCR beta chain is a study of PD-1 blockade in classical Hodgkin lymphoma. Whole-study results and caveats: Newly diagnosed patients were reported to exhibit reduced baseline TCR diversity relative to healthy donors. Reasons behind the repertoire differences stay unclear, perhaps disease activity or earlier therapy.

Every patient relapsed after autologous stem cell transplantation, and brentuximab vedotin exposure varied. Using immunoSEQ multiplex PCR, the repertoire was profiled, and TCRdb retains in-frame clones only, with some absent. The sample has about 66,000 clones, about two thirds seen once. Turning to this clone: The antigen remains unidentified.

Sample: peripheral blood mononuclear cells (PBMCs), taken before the second cycle of nivolumab. The source of this sequence is a human donor with classical Hodgkin lymphoma.

The CDR3 sequence is CASKATSGKGNNEQFF. CDR3 DNA sequence: TGCGCCAGCAAGGCGACTAGCGGGAAGGGGAACAATGAGCAGTTCTTC. This chain joins TRBV10-2 and TRBJ2-1; 11 bases map to TRBD2. CDR3 size: 16 residues. V was clipped by 7 bases and J by 5 bases; unmatched bases: 10. Germline V CDR1 and CDR2: WSHSY, SAAADI.